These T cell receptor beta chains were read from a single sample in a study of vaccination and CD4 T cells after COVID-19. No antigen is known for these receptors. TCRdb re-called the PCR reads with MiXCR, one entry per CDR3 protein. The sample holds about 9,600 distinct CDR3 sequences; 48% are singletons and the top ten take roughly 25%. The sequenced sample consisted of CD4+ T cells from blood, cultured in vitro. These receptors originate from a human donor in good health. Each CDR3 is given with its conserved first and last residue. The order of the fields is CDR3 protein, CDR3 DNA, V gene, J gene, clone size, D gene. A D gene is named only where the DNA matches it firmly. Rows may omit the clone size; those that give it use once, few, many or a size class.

CDR3: CASSYPPRLAGGNEQFF
DNA: TGTGCCAGCAGTTACCCCCCCAGACTAGCGGGAGGCAATGAGCAGTTCTTC
V: TRBV6-5
J: TRBJ2-1
size: NA
D: TRBD2

CDR3: CASSRGGLETQYF
DNA: TGTGCCAGCAGCCGGGGGGGCCTTGAGACCCAGTACTTC
V: TRBV6-1
J: TRBJ2-5
size: NA
D: TRBD2

CDR3: CASSPGPGLAGRTYEQYF
DNA: TGTGCCAGCAGCCCGGGACCTGGACTAGCGGGGCGAACCTACGAGCAGTACTTC
V: TRBV6-2/TRBV6-3
J: TRBJ2-7
size: once
D: TRBD2

CDR3: CASSFSRNTEAFF
DNA: TGTGCCAGCAGTTTCTCGAGAAACACTGAAGCTTTCTTT
V: TRBV27
J: TRBJ1-1
size: NA
D: NA

CDR3: CASSERTADTQYF
DNA: TGCGCCAGCAGCGAGAGGACGGCAGATACGCAGTATTTT
V: TRBV5-1
J: TRBJ2-3
size: once
D: NA

CDR3: CASSLAYGEAYEQYF
DNA: TGTGCCAGCAGCTTAGCGTACGGTGAAGCCTACGAGCAGTACTTC
V: TRBV7-2
J: TRBJ2-7
size: NA
D: NA

CDR3: CASSLDRDYTF
DNA: TGTGCCAGCAGCCTAGACAGGGACTACACCTTC
V: TRBV7-8
J: TRBJ1-2
size: few
D: TRBD1

CDR3: CASSFDRSSGNTIYF
DNA: TGTGCCAGCAGCTTTGACAGATCCTCTGGAAACACCATATATTTT
V: TRBV7-9
J: TRBJ1-3
size: NA
D: NA

CDR3: CSADLYRDNTEAFF
DNA: TGCAGTGCGGACCTCTACAGGGATAACACTGAAGCTTTCTTT
V: TRBV20-1
J: TRBJ1-1
size: NA
D: NA

CDR3: CASSPPAGSTDTQYF
DNA: TGTGCCAGCAGTCCCCCGGCCGGCTCCACAGATACGCAGTATTTT
V: TRBV27
J: TRBJ2-3
size: NA
D: NA

CDR3: CSAFHRAPGGYTF
DNA: TGCAGTGCTTTTCACAGGGCCCCTGGGGGCTACACCTTC
V: TRBV20-1
J: TRBJ1-2
size: NA
D: NA

CDR3: CSAGGGMNTEAFF
DNA: TGCAGTGCTGGGGGAGGCATGAACACTGAAGCTTTCTTT
V: TRBV20-1
J: TRBJ1-1
size: few
D: NA

CDR3: CASSTRAWPSYEQYF
DNA: TGTGCCAGCAGCACTAGAGCGTGGCCCTCCTACGAGCAGTACTTC
V: TRBV21-1
J: TRBJ2-7
size: NA
D: NA

CDR3: CASSLSRGQGNGNTIYF
DNA: TGTGCCAGCAGCTTGTCCAGGGGACAGGGGAATGGAAACACCATATATTTT
V: TRBV5-4
J: TRBJ1-3
size: NA
D: TRBD1

CDR3: CASKGQNQPQHF
DNA: TGTGCCAGCAAGGGACAAAATCAGCCCCAGCATTTT
V: TRBV6-1
J: TRBJ1-5
size: few
D: NA

CDR3: CASDQMGGGNQPQHF
DNA: TGTGCCAGCGACCAAATGGGGGGAGGGAATCAGCCCCAGCATTTT
V: TRBV6-2/TRBV6-3
J: TRBJ1-5
size: NA
D: NA

CDR3: CASSYRGNTEAFF
DNA: TGTGCCAGCTCTTACCGTGGCAACACTGAAGCTTTCTTT
V: TRBV18
J: TRBJ1-1
size: NA
D: NA

CDR3: CASSLTGDANYGYTF
DNA: TGTGCCAGCAGTTTAACAGGGGACGCTAACTATGGCTACACCTTC
V: TRBV12-3/TRBV12-4
J: TRBJ1-2
size: few
D: TRBD1

CDR3: CAWSVRGLQPQHF
DNA: TGTGCCTGGAGTGTACGAGGTTTACAGCCCCAGCATTTT
V: TRBV30
J: TRBJ1-5
size: NA
D: NA

CDR3: CASSPANYGYTF
DNA: TGTGCCAGCAGCCCTGCTAACTATGGCTACACCTTC
V: TRBV7-2
J: TRBJ1-2
size: NA
D: NA

CDR3: CASGGQGAYNEQFF
DNA: TGTGCCAGCGGGGGACAGGGGGCCTACAATGAGCAGTTCTTC
V: TRBV19
J: TRBJ2-1
size: NA
D: TRBD1

CDR3: CASSLLAGVGVHEQYF
DNA: TGTGCCAGCAGCTTACTAGCGGGAGTGGGGGTACACGAGCAGTACTTC
V: TRBV7-9
J: TRBJ2-7
size: NA
D: TRBD2

CDR3: CASSDRVEGYGYTF
DNA: TGTGCCAGCAGTGACAGGGTAGAAGGCTATGGCTACACCTTC
V: TRBV2
J: TRBJ1-2
size: few
D: NA

CDR3: CSAGQGHSEGYTF
DNA: TGCAGTGCTGGCCAGGGGCACTCGGAGGGCTACACCTTC
V: TRBV20-1
J: TRBJ1-2
size: few
D: NA

CDR3: CASSRGLAGQGGETQYF
DNA: TGTGCCAGCAGCCGGGGACTAGCGGGTCAAGGGGGGGAGACCCAGTACTTC
V: TRBV11-3
J: TRBJ2-5
size: once
D: TRBD2

CDR3: CAGSTTTGTVYGYTF
DNA: TGTGCCGGCAGCACCACGACAGGGACGGTCTATGGCTACACCTTC
V: TRBV12-3/TRBV12-4
J: TRBJ1-2
size: NA
D: TRBD1

CDR3: CASSLRSSGRSYNEQFF
DNA: TGTGCCAGCAGCTTGCGGTCTAGCGGGAGGTCCTACAATGAGCAGTTCTTC
V: TRBV5-4
J: TRBJ2-1
size: once
D: TRBD2

CDR3: CASSSRTGFNQPQHF
DNA: TGTGCCAGCAGTTCGAGGACAGGGTTTAATCAGCCCCAGCATTTT
V: TRBV6-2/TRBV6-3
J: TRBJ1-5
size: few
D: TRBD1

CDR3: CASSRYGNQPQHF
DNA: TGTGCCAGCTCACGGTATGGGAATCAGCCCCAGCATTTT
V: TRBV18
J: TRBJ1-5
size: NA
D: NA

CDR3: CSAIRGGTEAFF
DNA: TGCAGTGCTATCCGGGGGGGAACTGAAGCTTTCTTT
V: TRBV20-1
J: TRBJ1-1
size: NA
D: NA

CDR3: CSYGHQPQHF
DNA: TGCAGCTACGGACACCAGCCCCAGCATTTT
V: TRBV29-1
J: TRBJ1-5
size: NA
D: NA

CDR3: CASSYSGGDPYETQYF
DNA: TGTGCCAGCAGTTACTCTGGCGGGGACCCCTATGAGACCCAGTACTTC
V: TRBV6-5
J: TRBJ2-5
size: NA
D: NA

CDR3: CASAIGISGNQPQHF
DNA: TGTGCCAGCGCGATAGGGATTTCGGGCAATCAGCCCCAGCATTTT
V: TRBV18
J: TRBJ1-5
size: NA
D: NA

CDR3: CASSTLAGGSTDTQYF
DNA: TGTGCCAGTAGTACATTAGCGGGGGGTAGCACAGATACGCAGTATTTT
V: TRBV19
J: TRBJ2-3
size: NA
D: TRBD2

CDR3: CASSPRGAGSQFF
DNA: TGTGCCAGCAGCCCGCGGGGGGCGGGGTCGCAGTTCTTC
V: TRBV7-6
J: TRBJ2-1
size: NA
D: TRBD2

CDR3: CASSPNRDSLDGYTF
DNA: TGTGCCAGCTCACCCAATCGGGACAGCCTCGATGGCTACACCTTC
V: TRBV18
J: TRBJ1-2
size: NA
D: TRBD1

CDR3: CASSPNRAAIPGELFF
DNA: TGTGCCAGCAGCCCTAACAGGGCGGCAATACCCGGGGAGCTGTTTTTT
V: TRBV5-4
J: TRBJ2-2
size: NA
D: NA

CDR3: CSARTGGPEKLFF
DNA: TGCAGCGCTAGGACAGGGGGCCCTGAAAAACTGTTTTTT
V: TRBV29-1
J: TRBJ1-4
size: once
D: TRBD1

CDR3: CASSSDWDTRYEQYF
DNA: TGTGCCAGCAGCTCGGACTGGGATACAAGATACGAGCAGTACTTC
V: TRBV7-2
J: TRBJ2-7
size: few
D: NA

CDR3: CASSETGRLPGYTF
DNA: TGTGCCAGCAGTGAAACAGGTCGGCTGCCCGGCTACACCTTC
V: TRBV25-1
J: TRBJ1-2
size: NA
D: NA

CDR3: CASRGGGATEAFF
DNA: TGTGCCAGCAGGGGGGGAGGGGCCACTGAAGCTTTCTTT
V: TRBV2
J: TRBJ1-1
size: few
D: NA

CDR3: CATSPDPTDTQYF
DNA: TGTGCCACCAGCCCGGACCCCACAGATACGCAGTATTTT
V: TRBV15
J: TRBJ2-3
size: few
D: NA

CDR3: CSARDRVANYGYTF
DNA: TGCAGTGCTCGTGACAGGGTGGCTAACTATGGCTACACCTTC
V: TRBV20-1
J: TRBJ1-2
size: large
D: TRBD1

CDR3: CASSLDGSSGNTIYF
DNA: TGTGCCAGCAGCTTAGATGGCAGCTCTGGAAACACCATATATTTT
V: TRBV7-9
J: TRBJ1-3
size: NA
D: NA

CDR3: CASSMFEQGGGYTF
DNA: TGTGCCAGTAGTATGTTTGAACAGGGTGGAGGCTACACCTTC
V: TRBV19
J: TRBJ1-2
size: NA
D: NA

CDR3: CSAAGGVNQPQHF
DNA: TGCAGTGCGGCGGGGGGCGTCAATCAGCCCCAGCATTTT
V: TRBV20-1
J: TRBJ1-5
size: few
D: NA